This T cell receptor (beta chain) was recovered during a study of blood T cell repertoires in COVID-19 (dated by TCRdb to 2018 to 2021). Context from the whole study: Samples from collaborators originated in the United States, Italy and Spain and spanned both the acute and convalescent phases of COVID-19. Where available, HLA class I and class II types were obtained from metadata supplied by the sample provider rather than from assay-based typing. The dataset comprised deeply sampled blood TCRbeta repertoires from subjects exposed to, actively infected with, or recovered from COVID-19. The repertoires were released in a freely available public database intended as a resource for research on the immune response to SARS-CoV-2. The samples were drawn from two sources: the first 160 participants of the ongoing ImmuneRACE study, and fewer than 1,500 subjects contributed by 6 global collaborators. The prospective study material was composed of cDNA or gDNA derived from T cells, B-cell-depleted T cells, or PBMCs. Sample metadata almost always included a de-identified subject ID, COVID-19 status, age in years and sex. What the work shows at the level of the full study, not this receptor alone: Clinical and demographic metadata were provided uncurated, with the amount varying by source and participant.

A note on this clone: The antigen this receptor binds is unknown. No much larger clone is present one base from it, and per-base qualities are unavailable.

TCRbeta CDR3 regions were amplified from genomic DNA by means of the immunoSEQ Assay, a bias-controlled multiplex PCR. From the authors' description of their analysis: The number of nucleated cells in each sample was estimated from the amplification of reference gene primers within the assay. To quantify the absolute abundance of each unique TCRbeta CDR3 rearrangement, sequence reads were collapsed and filtered. For each sample, productive Simpson clonality was calculated as the square root of Simpson's diversity index across productive rearrangements. TCRdb limited this immuneACCESS table to in-frame rearrangements with V and J called. A share of clones is missing; checked studies link under half to unresolved V genes, and the rest is unexplained. V and J calls and clone size are those listed in that table; D and trimming were worked out from the DNA. For this sample the table gives 70,000 to 80,000 clones, of which 80% to 90% were detected only once. The biggest ten clones account for approximately 17% of the sample.

CDR1 and CDR2 were assigned from the germline V gene as MNHEY and SVGEGT. Cut back by 6 bases and 0 bases, the V and J ends lie 15 bases apart. Measured from the cysteine to the phenylalanine, the CDR3 is 16 residues long. CDR3 DNA only is kept here, 48 bases in frame from base 1. Whole blood was collected in K2EDTA tubes by collaborating institutions according to the institutions' own protocols. For TCRbeta analysis, collaborator samples were shipped as frozen whole blood, as isolated PBMCs, or as DNA extracted from either sample type. Sequencing was done on a sample of peripheral blood. The TCR comes from an elderly man in a cohort sampled during active COVID-19. The V and J genes are TRBV6-2 or TRBV6-3 and TRBJ1-3, with a tentative D gene TRBD1 over 5 matching bases. The encoded CDR3 is CASSARGGASGNTIYF. The nucleotide sequence reads as follows: TGTGCCAGCAGCGCCCGGGGAGGGGCCTCTGGAAACACCATATATTTT.